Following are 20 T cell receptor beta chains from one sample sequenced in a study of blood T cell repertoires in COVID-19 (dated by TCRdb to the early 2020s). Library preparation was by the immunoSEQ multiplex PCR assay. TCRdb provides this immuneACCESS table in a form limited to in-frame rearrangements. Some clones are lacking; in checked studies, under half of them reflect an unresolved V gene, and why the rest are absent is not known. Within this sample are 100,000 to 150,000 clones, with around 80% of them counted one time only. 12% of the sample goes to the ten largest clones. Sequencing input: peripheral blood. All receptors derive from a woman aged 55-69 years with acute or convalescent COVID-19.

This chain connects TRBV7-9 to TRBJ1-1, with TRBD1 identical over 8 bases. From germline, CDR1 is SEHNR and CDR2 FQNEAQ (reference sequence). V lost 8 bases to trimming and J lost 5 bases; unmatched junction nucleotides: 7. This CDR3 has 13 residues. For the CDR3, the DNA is TGTGCCAGCGGTGAGACAGGGGTTACTGAAGCTTTCTTT. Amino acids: CASGETGVTEAFF.

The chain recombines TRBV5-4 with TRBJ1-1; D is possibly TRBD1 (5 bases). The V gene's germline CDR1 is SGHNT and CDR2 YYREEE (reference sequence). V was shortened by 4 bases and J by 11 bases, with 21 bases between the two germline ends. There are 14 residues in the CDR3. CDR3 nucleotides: TGTGCCAGCAGCCTAGGGACTGAGAGGGCAGAGGCTTTCTTT. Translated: CASSLGTERAEAFF.

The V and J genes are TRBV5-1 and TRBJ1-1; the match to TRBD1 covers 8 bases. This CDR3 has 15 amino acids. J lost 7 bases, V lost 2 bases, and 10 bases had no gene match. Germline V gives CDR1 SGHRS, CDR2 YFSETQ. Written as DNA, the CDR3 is TGCGCCAGCAGCTTTGAGGACAGGGAGGGGATTGAAGCTTTCTTT. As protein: CASSFEDREGIEAFF.

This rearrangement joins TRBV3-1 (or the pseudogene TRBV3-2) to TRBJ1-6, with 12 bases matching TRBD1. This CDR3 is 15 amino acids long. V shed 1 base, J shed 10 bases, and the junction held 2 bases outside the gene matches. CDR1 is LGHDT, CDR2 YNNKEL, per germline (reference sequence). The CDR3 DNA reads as TGTGCCAGCAGCCAAGGGGACAGGGGGCTATCACCCCTCCACTTT. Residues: CASSQGDRGLSPLHF.

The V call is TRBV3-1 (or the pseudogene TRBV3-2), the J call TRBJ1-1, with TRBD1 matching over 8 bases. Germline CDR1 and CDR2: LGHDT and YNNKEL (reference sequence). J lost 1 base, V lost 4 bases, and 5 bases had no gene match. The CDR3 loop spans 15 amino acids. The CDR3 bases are TGTGCCAGCAGCCGACGACAGGGGAAGAACACTGAAGCTTTCTTT. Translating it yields CASSRRQGKNTEAFF.

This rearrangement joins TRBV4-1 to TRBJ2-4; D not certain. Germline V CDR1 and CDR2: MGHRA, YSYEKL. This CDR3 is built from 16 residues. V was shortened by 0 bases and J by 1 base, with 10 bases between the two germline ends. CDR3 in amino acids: CASSQDRGGAKNIQYF. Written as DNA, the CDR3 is TGCGCCAGCAGCCAAGATCGCGGTGGGGCCAAAAACATTCAGTACTTC.

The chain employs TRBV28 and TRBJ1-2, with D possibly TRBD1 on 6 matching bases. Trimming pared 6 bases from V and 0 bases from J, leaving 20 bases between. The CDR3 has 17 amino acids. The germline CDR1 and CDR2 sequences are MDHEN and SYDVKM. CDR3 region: CASRPQGNPIANYGYTF. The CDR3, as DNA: TGTGCCAGCAGGCCACAGGGAAACCCCATAGCTAACTATGGCTACACCTTC.

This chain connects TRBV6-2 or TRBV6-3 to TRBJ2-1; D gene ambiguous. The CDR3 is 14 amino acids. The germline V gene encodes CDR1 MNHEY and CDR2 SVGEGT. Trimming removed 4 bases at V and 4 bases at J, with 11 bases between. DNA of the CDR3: TGTGCCAGCAGTTCCCCCGCGGCTTACAATGAGCAGTTCTTC. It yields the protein CASSSPAAYNEQFF.

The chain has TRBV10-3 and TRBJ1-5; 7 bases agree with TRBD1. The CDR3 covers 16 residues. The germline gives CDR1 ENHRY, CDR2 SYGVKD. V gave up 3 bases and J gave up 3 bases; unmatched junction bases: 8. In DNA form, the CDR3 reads TGTGCCATCAGTGACCCGGGACAGATCCCCAATCAGCCCCAGCATTTT. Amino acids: CAISDPGQIPNQPQHF.

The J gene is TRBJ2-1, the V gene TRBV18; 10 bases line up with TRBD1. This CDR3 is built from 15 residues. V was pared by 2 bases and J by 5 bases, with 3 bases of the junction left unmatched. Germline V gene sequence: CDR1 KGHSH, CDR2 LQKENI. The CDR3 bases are TGTGCCAGCTCACCAGGGACAGGGGCCCACAATGAGCAGTTCTTC. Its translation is CASSPGTGAHNEQFF.

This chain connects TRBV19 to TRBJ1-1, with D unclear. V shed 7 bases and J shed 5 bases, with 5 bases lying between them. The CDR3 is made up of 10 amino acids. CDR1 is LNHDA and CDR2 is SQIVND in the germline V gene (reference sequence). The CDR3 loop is CASKSTEAFF. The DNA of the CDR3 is TGTGCCAGTAAGAGTACTGAAGCTTTCTTT.

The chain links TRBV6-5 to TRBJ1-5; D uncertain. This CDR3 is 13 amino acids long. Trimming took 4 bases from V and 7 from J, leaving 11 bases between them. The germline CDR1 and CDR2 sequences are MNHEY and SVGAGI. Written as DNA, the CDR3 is TGTGCCAGCAGTTTAAGAGGGTTGCAGCCCCAGCATTTT. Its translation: CASSLRGLQPQHF.

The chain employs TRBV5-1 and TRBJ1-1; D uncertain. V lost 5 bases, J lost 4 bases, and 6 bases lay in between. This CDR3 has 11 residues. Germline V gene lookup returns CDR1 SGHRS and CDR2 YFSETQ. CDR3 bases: TGCGCCAGCAGGTACGGCACTGAAGCTTTCTTT. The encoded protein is CASRYGTEAFF.

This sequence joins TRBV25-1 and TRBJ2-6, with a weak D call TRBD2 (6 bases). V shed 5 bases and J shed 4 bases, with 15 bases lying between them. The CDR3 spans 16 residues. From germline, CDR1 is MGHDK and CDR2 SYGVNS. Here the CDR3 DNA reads TGTGCCAGCAGTCCCCGGGCCGCGGGAGGGGCCAACGTCCTGACTTTC. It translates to CASSPRAAGGANVLTF.

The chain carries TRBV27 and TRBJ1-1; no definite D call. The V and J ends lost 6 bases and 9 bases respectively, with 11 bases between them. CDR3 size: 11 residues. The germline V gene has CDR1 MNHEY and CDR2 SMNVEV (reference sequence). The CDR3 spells CASRSGLQAFF. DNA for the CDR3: TGTGCCAGCAGATCTGGACTCCAAGCTTTCTTT.

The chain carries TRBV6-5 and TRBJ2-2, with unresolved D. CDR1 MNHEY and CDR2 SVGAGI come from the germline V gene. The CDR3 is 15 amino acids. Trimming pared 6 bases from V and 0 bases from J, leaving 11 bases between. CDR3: CASREAQANTGELFF. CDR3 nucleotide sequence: TGTGCCAGCAGAGAGGCCCAAGCGAACACCGGGGAGCTGTTTTTT.

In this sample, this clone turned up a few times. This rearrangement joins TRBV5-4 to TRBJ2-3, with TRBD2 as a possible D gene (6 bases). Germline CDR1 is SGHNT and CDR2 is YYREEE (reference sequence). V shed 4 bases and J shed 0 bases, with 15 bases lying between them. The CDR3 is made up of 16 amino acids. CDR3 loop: CASSPIAATSTDTQYF. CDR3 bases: TGTGCCAGCAGCCCAATAGCGGCTACTAGCACAGATACGCAGTATTTT.

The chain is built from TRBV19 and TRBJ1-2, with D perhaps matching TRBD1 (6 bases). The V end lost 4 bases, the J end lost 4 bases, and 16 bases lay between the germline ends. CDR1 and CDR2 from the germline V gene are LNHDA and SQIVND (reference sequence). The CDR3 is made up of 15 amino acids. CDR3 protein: CASSREGGPIYGYTF. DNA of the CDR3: TGTGCCAGTAGTAGAGAGGGGGGTCCTATCTATGGCTACACCTTC.

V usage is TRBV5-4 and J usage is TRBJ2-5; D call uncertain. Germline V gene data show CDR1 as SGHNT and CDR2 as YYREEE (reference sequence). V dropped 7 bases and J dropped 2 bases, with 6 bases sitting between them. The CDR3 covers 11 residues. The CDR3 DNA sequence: TGTGCCAGCGGGCAACAAGAGACCCAGTACTTC. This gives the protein CASGQQETQYF.

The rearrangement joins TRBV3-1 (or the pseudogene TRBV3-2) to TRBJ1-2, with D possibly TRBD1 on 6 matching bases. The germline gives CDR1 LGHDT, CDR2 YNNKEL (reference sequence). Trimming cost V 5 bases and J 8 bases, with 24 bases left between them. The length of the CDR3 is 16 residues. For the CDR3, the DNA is TGTGCCAGCAGCTTCGGGACACTCCGGGACACAAGGGGCTACACCTTC. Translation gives CASSFGTLRDTRGYTF.